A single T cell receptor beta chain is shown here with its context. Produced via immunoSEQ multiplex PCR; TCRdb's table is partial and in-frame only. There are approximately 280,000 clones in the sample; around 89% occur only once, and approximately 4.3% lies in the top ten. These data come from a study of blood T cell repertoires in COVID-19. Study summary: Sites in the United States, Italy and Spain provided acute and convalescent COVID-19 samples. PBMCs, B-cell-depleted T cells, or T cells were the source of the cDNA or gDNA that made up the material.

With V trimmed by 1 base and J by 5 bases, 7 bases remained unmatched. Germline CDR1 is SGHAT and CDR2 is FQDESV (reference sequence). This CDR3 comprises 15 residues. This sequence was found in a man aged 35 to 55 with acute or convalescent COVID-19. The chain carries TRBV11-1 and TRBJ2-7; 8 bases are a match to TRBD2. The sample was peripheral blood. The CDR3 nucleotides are TGTGCCAGCAGCTTAGTAGCGGGGAGGTTCCACGAGCAGTACTTC. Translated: CASSLVAGRFHEQYF.